This T cell receptor beta chain emerged from a study of early T cells in non-severe SARS-CoV-2 infection. Study context: From unsorted whole blood, bulk RNA was sequenced, and the chains remained unpaired. Study outcomes and limitations: CD4 and private specificities were missed by VDJdb matching, which favored anti-spike CD8 responses.

Individual cDNA molecules were tagged with unique molecular identifiers. TCRdb redid the calling of the 5' RACE reads with MiXCR, one entry per CDR3 protein. The sample yields 50,000 to 65,000 distinct CDR3 sequences, around 13% seen once. Worth noting for this clonotype: No antigen is known for it.

CDR3 length: 15 residues. Germline V gene sequence: CDR1 LNHNV, CDR2 YYDKDF (reference sequence). V lost 0 bases and J lost 4, with 9 bases in between. The origin of this receptor is an adult who was a healthcare worker with PCR-confirmed SARS-CoV-2 infection or an uninfected control (not recorded which). The chain uses TRBV15 and TRBJ1-4, with D possibly being TRBD1 (5 bases). The specimen sequenced was whole blood. CDR3 sequence: CATSRDRGLNEKLFF. DNA for the CDR3: TGTGCCACCAGCAGAGATAGGGGCCTTAATGAAAAACTGTTTTTT.